The 20 T cell receptor beta chains in this list originate from one sample, sequenced in a study of Graves' ophthalmopathy and Graves' hyperthyroidism. RNA transcripts were the source from which TCR beta CDR3 regions were amplified. First-round RT-PCR employed HTBI primers, with a second-round multiplex PCR after it. Each CDR3 protein gets one entry after TCRdb re-called the multiplex PCR reads with MiXCR. The sample holds 350,000 to 400,000 distinct CDR3 sequences, approximately 15% seen once. The source material was peripheral blood. These receptors were collected from a woman under 30 with stable Graves' hyperthyroidism.

Ten or more counts support this clonotype. Compared with germline, one end of the junction differs, possibly owing to a read error. Written as DNA, the CDR3 is TGTGCCAGCACCTTCAACAGGGGAGTTTGGCACTTC. Amino acid sequence: CASTFNRGVWHF. This sequence joins TRBV6-2 or TRBV6-3 and TRBJ2-7; TRBD1 agrees at 7 bases. Germline V gene data show CDR1 as MNHEY and CDR2 as SVGEGT. The CDR3 is 12 residues long.

This chain links TRBV7-3 with TRBJ2-5; 9 bases agree with TRBD2. Per germline, CDR1 SGHTA and CDR2 FQGTGA. The J segment lost 6 bases and the V segment lost 0 bases, leaving 2 bases of the junction unmatched. The CDR3 extends over 14 amino acids. The CDR3 reads CASSLTGTSKTQYF. The DNA of the CDR3 is TGTGCCAGCAGCTTAACGGGGACTAGCAAGACCCAGTACTTC.

Ten or more counts support this clonotype. V gene TRBV29-1 combines with J gene TRBJ1-3; no reliable D call. CDR3 size: 13 residues. Per the germline V gene, CDR1 is SQVTM and CDR2 is ANQGSEA. The V end was cut by 3 bases, the J end by 4 bases, with 10 bases between. CDR3 in DNA: TGCAGCGTTGATTCCGGGTCGGGAAACACCATATATTTT. Translation gives CSVDSGSGNTIYF.

This clonotype was seen a handful of times. CDR3 in amino acids: CASRDDRDRSTEAFF. The DNA of the CDR3 is TGTGCCAGTAGGGACGACAGGGATAGGAGTACTGAAGCTTTCTTT. The chain links TRBV19 to TRBJ1-1; 7 bases are a match to TRBD1. The CDR3 loop spans 15 amino acids. Trimming removed 6 bases from V and 5 bases from J; junction bases left unmatched: 12. Germline CDR1 and CDR2: LNHDA and SQIVND (reference sequence). The entire variable domain, with the rest obtained from reference TRBV19 and TRBJ1-1, is as follows: DGGITQSPKYLFRKEGQNVTLSCEQNLNHDAMYWYRQDPGQGLRLIYYSQIVNDFQKGDIAEGYSVSREKKESFPLTVTSAQKNPTAFYLCASRDDRDRSTEAFFGQGTRLTVV.

This clonotype showed up just a few times. The J gene is TRBJ2-5, the V gene TRBV7-9, with 9 bases that match TRBD2. J gave up 2 bases and V 5 bases, and 6 bases lay outside the gene matches. From germline, CDR1 is SEHNR and CDR2 FQNEAQ (reference sequence). The CDR3 is 15 amino acids. The CDR3 DNA is TGTGCCAGCAGCATCGGACTAGCGATGCAAGAGACCCAGTACTTC. Amino acid sequence: CASSIGLAMQETQYF.

This clonotype was seen many times. The rearrangement links TRBV12-3 or TRBV12-4 to TRBJ2-5, with D tentatively TRBD1 (5 bases). With 9 bases removed from V and 0 bases from J, the gap between germline ends came to 8 bases. This CDR3 is built from 12 residues. The CDR3 nucleotides are TGTGCCAGTCGACAGAACCAAGAGACCCAGTACTTC. Its protein is CASRQNQETQYF.

J is TRBJ2-7 and V is TRBV6-2 or TRBV6-3; 9 positions match TRBD2. Germline V gene lookup returns CDR1 MNHEY and CDR2 SVGEGT. The CDR3 is 17 residues long. V lost 6 bases and J lost 3; bases outside the gene matches: 15. CDR3 coding DNA: TGTGCCAGCAGAGCCAGACTCCGGACTAGCGAGGACTACGAGCAGTACTTC. This codes for CASRARLRTSEDYEQYF.

On this clonotype: At one boundary the junction diverges from the germline segment, which might be a read error. For the CDR3, the DNA is TGCAGTGCCTATTCTTTAGCCAAAAACATTAAGTACTTC. Residues: CSAYSLAKNIKYF. V usage is TRBV20-1 and J usage is TRBJ2-4; D remains unclear. The CDR3 is 13 residues long. CDR1 and CDR2 from the germline V gene are DFQATT and SNEGSKA (reference sequence).

Ten or more counts support this clonotype. The J gene is TRBJ1-6, the V gene TRBV20-1; D possibly corresponds to TRBD1 (5 bases). Germline assignment: CDR1 DFQATT and CDR2 SNEGSKA (reference sequence). V was trimmed by 6 bases and J by 6 bases, leaving 18 bases between them. The CDR3 is made up of 15 amino acids. The CDR3 DNA reads as TGCAGTGCGGGAAATAACAGGTTTCGTAATTCACCCCTCCACTTT. Its protein is CSAGNNRFRNSPLHF.

This clonotype was detected ten times or more. This chain connects TRBV5-1 to TRBJ1-2, with 8 bases lining up with TRBD1. Germline V CDR1 and CDR2: SGHRS, YFSETQ. The junction had 8 bases not matched to a gene; V was cut back by 4 bases and J by 0 bases. This CDR3 contains 16 residues. The CDR3 reads CASSTGQGSANYGYTF. CDR3 DNA sequence: TGCGCCAGCAGCACCGGACAGGGATCAGCTAACTATGGCTACACCTTC. The full variable domain, its missing parts supplied by reference TRBV5-1 and TRBJ1-2, is KAGVTQTPRYLIKTRGQQVTLSCSPISGHRSVSWYQQTPGQGLQFLFEYFSETQRNKGNFPGRFSGRQFSNSRSEMNVSTLELGDSALYLCASSTGQGSANYGYTFGSGTRLTVV.

A word on this clonotype: A much larger clone lies one base from this, so it may be a read error. Since no conserved phenylalanine or tryptophan closes the CDR3, a read error is the likely cause. This chain's CDR3 is CASSGVGELFV. As DNA, the CDR3 is TGTGCCAGCAGTGGGGTCGGGGAGCTGTTTGTT. V gene TRBV12-3 or TRBV12-4 combines with J gene TRBJ2-2; D remains unclear. The CDR3 consists of 11 residues. Trimming shortened V by 5 bases and J by 7 bases, and 5 bases separated the two germline ends.

Ten or more counts support this clonotype. This rearrangement joins TRBV9 to TRBJ1-6; unclear D gene. The CDR3 length is 15 residues. The V end was cut by 1 base, the J end by 0 bases, with 5 bases between. The germline CDR1 and CDR2 sequences are SGDLS and YYNGEE. The CDR3 loop is CASSVSASYNSPLHF. Written as DNA, the CDR3 is TGTGCCAGCAGCGTATCGGCCTCCTATAATTCACCCCTCCACTTT.

In its sample, this clonotype was seen a few times. A read error may be the cause here, since a much bigger clone is one base away. The gene calls are TRBV12-3 or TRBV12-4 and TRBJ2-2; weak D call: TRBD2 (5 bases). CDR3 size: 15 residues. The CDR3 DNA follows: TGTGCCAGCAGCCCTCTAGGGTCGCCCACCGGGGAGCTGTGTTTT. Protein product: CASSPLGSPTGELCF.

This clonotype was found many times. The chain is built from TRBV6-1 and TRBJ2-2; the D gene is possibly TRBD1 (5 bases). This CDR3 has 14 residues. Germline V gene lookup returns CDR1 MNHNS and CDR2 SASEGT. The V end lost 10 bases, the J end lost 1 base, and 13 bases lay between the germline ends. The CDR3 DNA reads as TGTGCCACCAAGGGCAGGGTGAACACCGGGGAGCTGTTTTTT. Its translation is CATKGRVNTGELFF.

The table lists this clonotype with a few counts. The CDR3 coding sequence is TGTGCCAGCGGGGGGAGGCAAAACATTCAGTACTTC. It yields the protein CASGGRQNIQYF. This chain links TRBV2 with TRBJ2-4, with D perhaps TRBD2 (6 bases). Germline CDR1 and CDR2: SNHLY and FYNNEI. V was clipped by 8 bases and J by 5 bases, with 10 bases between them. The CDR3 has 12 amino acids.

The table lists this clonotype with many counts. The rearrangement joins TRBV7-8 to TRBJ1-1, with D perhaps matching TRBD1 (5 bases). CDR3 length equals 14 residues. V was clipped by 5 bases and J by 0 bases, with 10 bases between them. Germline V CDR1 and CDR2: SGHVS, FQNEAQ. As DNA, the CDR3 is TGTGCCAGCAGCCTGACAGAGATGAACACTGAAGCTTTCTTT. Protein product: CASSLTEMNTEAFF. Variable domain in full (rest from reference TRBV7-8 and TRBJ1-1): GAGVSQSPRYKVAKRGQDVALRCDPISGHVSLFWYQQALGQGPEFLTYFQNEAQLDKSGLPSDRFFAERPEGSVSTLKIQRTQQEDSAVYLCASSLTEMNTEAFFGQGTRLTVV.

This clonotype occurred many times. V is TRBV11-3 and J is TRBJ1-1, with a possible D match to TRBD1 (6 bases). Trimming took 5 bases from V and 4 from J, leaving 8 bases between them. Germline assignment: CDR1 SGHNT and CDR2 YENEEA. The CDR3 totals 12 residues. The CDR3 loop is CASSKGGTEAFF. DNA for the CDR3: TGTGCCAGCAGCAAGGGGGGCACTGAAGCTTTCTTT.

A single count supports this clonotype. This may come from a read error, since a much larger clone is one base off. In this CDR3 the conserved last residue, phenylalanine or tryptophan, is missing, so a read error is likely. The chain employs TRBV10-3 and TRBJ1-1, with D uncertain. Looked up from germline, CDR1 is ENHRY and CDR2 is SYGVKD. V was cut by 4 bases and J by 4 bases, with 10 bases left in between. The CDR3 runs to 13 residues. The CDR3 DNA sequence: TGTGCCATCAGTGGCGAATCGGGCACTGAAGCTTTCTTG. Translated: CAISGESGTEAFL.

In its sample, this clonotype was seen many times. The rearrangement links TRBV11-2 to TRBJ2-7; 8 bases fit TRBD1. The CDR3 is 20 amino acids. V shed 0 bases, J shed 4 bases, and the junction held 20 bases outside the gene matches. The V gene's germline CDR1 is SGHAT and CDR2 FQNNGV. The CDR3: CASSLESYWDRFSTRYEQYF. As DNA, the CDR3 is TGTGCCAGCAGCTTAGAAAGTTATTGGGACAGGTTTTCCACGCGATACGAGCAGTACTTC.

This clonotype has at least ten counts. The chain recombines TRBV6-5 with TRBJ2-7, with D possibly matching TRBD1 (8 bases). The germline CDR1 and CDR2 sequences are MNHEY and SVGAGI. The CDR3 spans 15 residues. The germline V and J ends were trimmed by 2 bases and 4 bases, with 15 bases remaining between them. Here the CDR3 reads CASSYRTGRAYEQYF. Here the CDR3 DNA reads TGTGCCAGCAGTTACCGGACAGGGAGGGCGTACGAGCAGTACTTC.